This T cell receptor (beta chain) was observed in a study of blood T cell repertoires in COVID-19. The wider study: The samples span acute and convalescent COVID-19 from the United States, Italy and Spain. Nucleic acid was either cDNA or gDNA, and it came from T cells, B-cell-depleted T cells, or PBMCs.

In the authors' workflow: Scientists estimated how many nucleated cells there were by amplifying reference gene primers. Some clones are missing from TCRdb's copy, which holds only in-frame ones; the method was immunoSEQ multiplex PCR. V and J calls and clone size are copied from that table; D and trimming were computed from the DNA. This sample yields some 140,000 clones, of which 70% to 85% are seen a single time; approximately 10% belongs to the top ten. Germline CDR1 LNHDA, CDR2 SQIVND (reference sequence). The ends lost 7 bases at V and 4 bases at J; junction bases unmatched: 3. This CDR3 is built from 14 residues.

J is TRBJ2-3 and V is TRBV19; 12 bases agree with TRBD1. The sample consisted of peripheral blood. This TCR was recovered from a man aged 55 to 70 who had recovered from COVID-19. The DNA of the CDR3 is TGTGCCAGTACGGGGACAGGGGGCCCAGATACGCAGTATTTT. It encodes CASTGTGGPDTQYF.